This T cell receptor (beta chain) was recovered during a study of neurological immune-mediated disorders. Study-wide findings and caveats: Levels of TCR clonal expansion peaked in HTLV-1-associated myelopathy and reached their lowest in multiple sclerosis, under those of healthy controls. Across subjects, no CDR3 amino acid sequence appeared in expanded clones of more than one subject, a finding that suggested private repertoires in all groups.

The germline V gene encodes CDR1 SGHDN and CDR2 FVKESK. Unmatched junction bases numbered 7, after V lost 8 bases and J lost 6 bases. The CDR3 is 13 residues long. Ten or more counts support this clonotype. Its antigen is unknown. By 5'RACE with 10-nucleotide random UMIs, the cDNA was made. The output of every sequencing run, over 180 million TCR-beta sequences, came from 15-18 subjects. MiXCR, run by TCRdb on the 5' RACE reads, gives a single entry per CDR3 protein. In the table there are 25,000 or so distinct CDR3 sequences, around 12% of which are singletons. The sample was PBMCs. The TCR comes from a man between 60 and 75 years old in good health. The chain links TRBV14 to TRBJ2-1, with TRBD2 matching 7 bases. In nucleotides, the CDR3 is TGTGCCAGCTCCCGGGACTATATCAATGAGCAGTTCTTC. The encoded protein is CASSRDYINEQFF.